The 9 T cell receptor beta chains below all came from one sample that was sequenced in a study of PD-1 blockade in classical Hodgkin lymphoma. The protocol was immunoSEQ multiplex PCR, while the TCRdb copy is restricted to in-frame clones and leaves out a portion. The sample has approximately 65,000 clones, around 88% seen once; the top ten hold about 12%. Every single patient, without exception, relapsed after autologous stem cell transplantation, and brentuximab vedotin exposure varied. Sequenced material: peripheral blood mononuclear cells (PBMCs), taken at baseline. These receptors came from a human donor with classical Hodgkin lymphoma.

The chain couples TRBV19 to TRBJ2-7; D possibly corresponds to TRBD1 (6 bases). The CDR3 is made up of 13 amino acids. Germline V CDR1 and CDR2: LNHDA, SQIVND (reference sequence). Between the trimmed V and J ends, which lost 3 bases and 2 bases, there was a span of 8 bases. Here the CDR3 DNA reads TGTGCCAGTAGTATGGACAGAACCTACGAGCAGTACTTC. Protein product: CASSMDRTYEQYF.

This rearrangement joins TRBV5-1 to TRBJ2-7, with TRBD1 matching over 7 bases. The CDR3 extends over 14 amino acids. Germline CDR1 and CDR2: SGHRS and YFSETQ. Unmatched junction bases numbered 5, after V lost 3 bases and J lost 2 bases. In DNA form, the CDR3 reads TGCGCCAGCAGCTCTACCGGGACAGCCTACGAGCAGTACTTC. Protein sequence: CASSSTGTAYEQYF.

This chain uses TRBV27 with TRBJ1-1; D gene uncertain. Germline values: CDR1 MNHEY, CDR2 SMNVEV (reference sequence). The CDR3 has 13 residues. With 8 bases removed from V and 0 bases from J, the gap between germline ends came to 10 bases. The CDR3 loop reads CASQFTMNTEAFF. Here the CDR3 DNA reads TGTGCCAGCCAGTTCACGATGAACACTGAAGCTTTCTTT.

J is TRBJ1-1 and V is TRBV7-9; 8 positions agree with TRBD1. The junction had 8 bases not matched to a gene; V was cut back by 5 bases and J by 0 bases. The CDR3 length is 16 residues. The V gene's germline CDR1 is SEHNR and CDR2 FQNEAQ (reference sequence). CDR3 sequence: CASSTGTGTLNTEAFF. The CDR3 bases are TGTGCCAGCAGCACCGGGACAGGAACTCTGAACACTGAAGCTTTCTTT. Full variable domain (outside the CDR3, taken from reference TRBV7-9 and TRBJ1-1): DTGVSQNPRHKITKRGQNVTFRCDPISEHNRLYWYRQTLGQGPEFLTYFQNEAQLEKSRLLSDRFSAERPKGSFSTLEIQRTEQGDSAMYLCASSTGTGTLNTEAFFGQGTRLTVV.

This chain joins TRBV23-1 and TRBJ2-7; D remains unclear. TRBV23-1 is an ORF, and what it does is uncertain. The CDR3 covers 10 residues. Trimming took 11 bases from V and 0 from J, leaving 5 bases between them. This chain's CDR3 is CAPPSYEQYF. The CDR3 coding sequence is TGCGCCCCCCCCTCCTACGAGCAGTACTTC.

The chain is built from TRBV6-5 and TRBJ1-1, with D perhaps matching TRBD1 (6 bases). Between the trimmed V and J ends, which lost 7 bases and 9 bases, there was a span of 12 bases. Germline-derived CDR1 and CDR2 are MNHEY and SVGAGI. The CDR3 spans 11 residues. The CDR3 is CASTIGQKAFF. The CDR3, as DNA: TGTGCCAGCACTATCGGACAGAAAGCTTTCTTT.

This chain uses TRBV11-3 with TRBJ2-3, with 10 bases that match TRBD2. The trim removed 2 bases at V and 5 bases at J, leaving 10 bases unmatched. This CDR3 spans 17 amino acids. Germline V gene sequence: CDR1 SGHNT, CDR2 YENEEA. CDR3 sequence reads: CASSLRPGLAEGDTQYF. The CDR3 coding sequence is TGTGCCAGCAGCTTACGCCCCGGACTAGCGGAGGGAGATACGCAGTATTTT. Looking up the rest from reference TRBV11-3 and TRBJ2-3 gives the full variable domain: EAGVVQSPRYKIIEKKQPVAFWCNPISGHNTLYWYLQNLGQGPELLIRYENEEAVDDSQLPKDRFSAERLKGVDSTLKIQPAELGDSAVYLCASSLRPGLAEGDTQYFGPGTRLTVL.

The chain joins TRBV7-2 to TRBJ1-1; D is undetermined. Per the germline V gene, CDR1 is SGHTA and CDR2 is FQGNSA. This CDR3 region has 13 residues. Trimming removed 5 bases from V and 5 bases from J, with 12 bases in between. CDR3 loop: CASSPTRRTEAFF. The CDR3 region has the DNA TGTGCCAGCAGCCCCACGAGGAGGACTGAAGCTTTCTTT.

This rearrangement joins TRBV6-4 to TRBJ2-2; 9 positions agree with TRBD2. V lost 3 bases, J lost 5 bases, and 7 bases stayed unmatched. CDR1 is MRHNA and CDR2 is SNTAGT in the germline V gene. This CDR3 is 16 amino acids long. The DNA for the CDR3 is TGTGCCAGCAGTGATGGACTAGCGAGTTCTACCGGGGAGCTGTTTTTT. Amino acids: CASSDGLASSTGELFF.